This T cell receptor (beta chain) was retrieved from a study of shared clonotypes between healthy human individuals (dated by TCRdb to the early 2020s). About the study as a whole: Three men and a couple of women, aged 18 to 49 years, made up the cohort. Leukapheresis yielded between about 0.8 and 8.9 billion PBMCs per donor. For each donor, CD4 naive and CD4 memory were each given three plates, CD8 naive was given two plates, and CD8 memory was given one plate. To increase sequencing depth and limit assay-specific biases, different laboratories used diverse techniques to prepare libraries and sequence TCR repertoires. To estimate repertoire size and how much clonotype sharing occurs between individuals, the study deeply sequenced the blood TCR repertoires of five healthy adults. What the work shows at the level of the full study, not this receptor alone: Based on pairwise subsampling, the degree of clonotype sharing among donors was expected to be affected by sequencing depth. Naive subsets generally had larger estimated clonotype richness than memory subsets. Sampling was restricted to blood, and TCR repertoires in tissues likely differ from the TCR repertoires found in blood. Compared with non-shared clonotypes, the clonotypes found in all four sorted-subset donors had higher generation probabilities. The genetic and exposure-history diversity represented was limited by the small number of donors. Across four donors, around 5% of naive CD4, roughly 3.8% of naive CD8, about 2.3% of memory CD4, and approximately 0.4% of memory CD8 clonotypes were shared. Incomplete sequencing was indicated by rarefaction of sorted-subset datasets, despite the large sequencing depth.

For this clone: The target of this receptor is not known. No per-base quality is available; no much larger clone lies one base away.

Donors were healthy HIV-negative adults with no recently reported acute infections or vaccinations. Every donor was a Caucasian adult living in Nashville, Tennessee, USA. CD4+ T cells were enriched by magnetic negative selection; naive cells were then positively selected on CD45RA, and the negative fraction formed the memory subset. Blood was collected by leukapheresis, and PBMCs were isolated by Ficoll-Histopaque density gradient centrifugation and then cryopreserved in liquid nitrogen vapor phase. Analytical flow cytometry was used to check the purity and quantity of every magnetically sorted T cell population. From each sorted fraction, genomic DNA was isolated and quantified by UV absorbance on a Nanodrop 2000c. The cysteine opens and the phenylalanine closes a CDR3 of 15 amino acids. The DNA shown is the 45-base CDR3, in frame from base 1. V is cut by 7 bases and J by 5 bases, and the space between the germline ends is 17 bases. For CDR1 and CDR2, the germline V gene (reference sequence) lists MNHNY and SVGAGI.

Using the deep immunoSEQ assay, TCR CDR3 regions were amplified from genomic DNA by multiplex PCR. Extracted genomic DNA from each cell subset was spread evenly across all wells of several immunoSEQ 96-well plates, with each plate serving as a replicate. For sorted subsets, about 220 ng of genomic DNA, equivalent to some 30,000 T cell genomes, went into each replicate PCR. Purified libraries were measured with a Qubit 3.0 fluorometer, size-checked on a Bioanalyzer 2100, and measured again with the KAPA Library Quantification kit. Each immunoSEQ 96-well plate was sequenced on its own single-read 150-cycle Illumina NextSeq 550 flow cell. The paper's data handling went like this. Because only junctional sequences without quality scores were contained in the immunoSEQ output, filtering matching that applied to full-length reads could not be performed. Sequences were annotated with PyIR, a Python wrapper for IgBLAST v1.9, using IMGT germline references to assign V/J genes and CDR3. Reads were removed for weak V/J assignments (E-value above 1e-6), missing CDR3, stop codons, out-of-frame junctions, or ambiguous translated residues. V3J clonotypes were defined as sequences sharing an identical inferred V gene, J gene, and CDR3 amino acid sequence. The percentage overlap between two repertoires was calculated by dividing the number of shared unique clonotypes by the size of the smaller repertoire. RTK rarefaction, the Chao1 estimator, and Recon v2.1 estimates of unobserved clonotypes were used to assess repertoire richness. Generation probabilities for all TCRbeta clonotypes obtained by the gDNA method from a handful of donors were computed using OLGA. TCRdb took over this immuneACCESS table, retaining in-frame rearrangements with V and J assigned. Such tables are incomplete; in checked studies, under half of the missing clones stem from an unresolved V gene, and the remainder is unexplained. That table supplies the V and J calls and clone size; D and trimming were determined from the DNA. Recorded for this sample are about 2 million clones; 85% to 95% of them occurred a single time. About 0.13% of the sample goes to the ten largest clones.

This clonotype originated in a young man in good health. The chain is encoded by TRBV6-6 joined to TRBJ1-4, with a weak D call of TRBD1 (5 bases match). The sample consisted of naive CD4+ T cells sorted from blood. The cell subset or site label corresponds to: CD45RA+ positively selected. The DNA is as follows: TGTGCCAGCACCGACGGGCAGAACAGGAATGAAAAACTGTTTTTT. Its protein reads: CASTDGQNRNEKLFF.